This T cell receptor beta chain was captured by sequencing in a study of Tregs in tolerant kidney transplant recipients. Related graft donors supplied nonmyeloablative bone marrow transplants, and mixed chimerism was transient. CD4+CD25+CD127- Tregs, CD4+CD25- non-Tregs, CD4 and CD8 cells were sorted. CDR1 is MGHRA, CDR2 YSYEKL, per germline. Trimming removed 4 bases from V and 0 bases from J, with 7 bases in between. This CDR3 has 14 residues. The data were produced by immunoSEQ multiplex PCR, yet TCRdb's version contains in-frame clones alone and is incomplete. This table has fewer than 55,000 clones, roughly nine tenths appearing once. Broader study findings: Donor-specific Treg expansion exceeded global Treg expansion in tolerant patients, suggesting antigen drive.

Concerning this clone: The target antigen is unknown.

Sequenced material: CD8+ T cells from blood (PBMCs), taken 12 months after the transplant. The sequence was obtained from a human patient who received a combined kidney and bone marrow transplant. Some T cells may be the graft donor's. The V and J genes are TRBV4-1 and TRBJ2-1; tentatively, D is TRBD2 (6 bases). Here the CDR3 reads CASSPGSSYNEQFF. CDR3 nucleotide sequence: TGCGCCAGCAGCCCCGGGAGCTCCTACAATGAGCAGTTCTTC.